The 7 T cell receptor beta chains presented below share a single source sample, sequenced in a study of blood T cell repertoires in COVID-19. Produced via immunoSEQ multiplex PCR; TCRdb's table is partial and in-frame only. The sample holds approximately 380,000 clones; about 89% are singletons and the top ten take roughly 0.86%. Sequencing input: PBMCs or T cells enriched from blood (not recorded which). The receptors were gathered from a woman between 40 and 50 years old who had been exposed to COVID-19.

This rearrangement joins TRBV6-6 to TRBJ1-4; 8 bases agree with TRBD1. The germline V gene has CDR1 MNHNY and CDR2 SVGAGI (reference sequence). The CDR3 is 14 residues long. V was clipped by 5 bases and J by 7 bases; unmatched bases: 6. The CDR3 bases are TGTGCCAGCAGTCACACAGGGGGTCGTGAAAAACTGTTTTTT. It is translated as CASSHTGGREKLFF.

The rearrangement links TRBV4-1 to TRBJ1-2; no clear D gene. The germline V and J ends were trimmed by 0 bases and 7 bases, with 12 bases remaining between them. The CDR3 is 14 amino acids. The V gene's germline CDR1 is MGHRA and CDR2 YSYEKL. The CDR3 DNA follows: TGCGCCAGCAGCCAAGATCTGGTGAGGAGTGGCTACACCTTC. It translates to CASSQDLVRSGYTF.

The chain carries TRBV27 and TRBJ1-1; D is perhaps TRBD1 (5 bases). The CDR3 length is 15 residues. Trimming took off 6 bases at V and 1 base at J, with 15 bases between the two ends. CDR1 and CDR2 (germline): MNHEY, SMNVEV (reference sequence). The CDR3, as DNA: TGTGCCAGCAGCTCCGCTGGGGGGGGGAACACTGAAGCTTTCTTT. Its translation: CASSSAGGGNTEAFF.

The V call is TRBV19, the J call TRBJ2-7; D is unclear. This CDR3 has 12 amino acids. In germline, CDR1 is LNHDA, CDR2 SQIVND (reference sequence). V shed 3 bases and J shed 5 bases, with 8 bases lying between them. The CDR3 protein is CASSMNYDEQYF. The DNA of the CDR3 is TGTGCCAGTAGTATGAACTACGACGAGCAGTACTTC.

This chain links TRBV24-1 with TRBJ2-3; D is possibly TRBD1 (6 bases). Trimming removed 2 bases from V and 1 base from J, with 9 bases in between. CDR1 KGHDR and CDR2 SFDVKD come from the germline V gene. This CDR3 spans 15 amino acids. The DNA for the CDR3 is TGTGCCACCAGTGATTCCAGGGGCCGCACAGATACGCAGTATTTT. Translating it yields CATSDSRGRTDTQYF.

The V and J genes are TRBV2 and TRBJ2-1; D is possibly TRBD2 (6 bases). CDR1 and CDR2 (germline): SNHLY, FYNNEI. V shed 6 bases and J shed 12 bases, with 12 bases lying between them. The CDR3 contains 11 residues. The CDR3 bases are TGTGCCAGCAGCCCCCGGGGAGGGCAGTTCTTC. As protein: CASSPRGGQFF.

This clone was seen a single time. The J gene is TRBJ2-7, the V gene TRBV6-5; D might be TRBD1 (5 bases). Germline lookup yields CDR1 MNHEY and CDR2 SVGAGI. The CDR3 is 15 amino acids. With 8 bases removed from V and 0 bases from J, the gap between germline ends came to 17 bases. CDR3 region: CASAAVGHSSYEQYF. In nucleotides, the CDR3 is TGTGCCAGCGCTGCCGTGGGGCACTCCTCCTACGAGCAGTACTTC.